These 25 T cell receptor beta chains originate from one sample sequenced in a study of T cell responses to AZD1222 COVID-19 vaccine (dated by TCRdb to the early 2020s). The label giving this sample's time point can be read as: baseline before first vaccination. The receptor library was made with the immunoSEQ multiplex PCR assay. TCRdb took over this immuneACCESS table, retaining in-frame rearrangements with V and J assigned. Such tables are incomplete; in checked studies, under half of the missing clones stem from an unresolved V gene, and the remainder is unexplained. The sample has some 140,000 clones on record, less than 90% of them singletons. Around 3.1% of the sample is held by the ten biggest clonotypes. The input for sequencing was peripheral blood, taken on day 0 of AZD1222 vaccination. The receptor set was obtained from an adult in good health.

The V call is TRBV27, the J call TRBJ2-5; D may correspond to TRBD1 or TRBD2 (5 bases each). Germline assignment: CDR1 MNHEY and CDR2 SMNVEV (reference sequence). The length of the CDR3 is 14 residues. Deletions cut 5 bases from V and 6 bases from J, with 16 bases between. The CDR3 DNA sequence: TGTGCCAGCAGTCCGGGACGGGAACTTCAGACCCAGTACTTC. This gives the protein CASSPGRELQTQYF.

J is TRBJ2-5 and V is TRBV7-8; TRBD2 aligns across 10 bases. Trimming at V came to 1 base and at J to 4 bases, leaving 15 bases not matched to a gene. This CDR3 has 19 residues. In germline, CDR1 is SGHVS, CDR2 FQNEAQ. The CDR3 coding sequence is TGTGCCAGCAGCTTAGTGGCTAGCGGGGGCGCCGGGCGAGGAGAGACCCAGTACTTC. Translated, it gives CASSLVASGGAGRGETQYF.

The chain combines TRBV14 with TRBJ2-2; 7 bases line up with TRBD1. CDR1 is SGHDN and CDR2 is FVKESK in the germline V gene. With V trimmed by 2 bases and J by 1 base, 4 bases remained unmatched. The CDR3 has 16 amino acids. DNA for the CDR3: TGTGCCAGCAGCCAAACCCGGGACAGGAACACCGGGGAGCTGTTTTTT. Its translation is CASSQTRDRNTGELFF.

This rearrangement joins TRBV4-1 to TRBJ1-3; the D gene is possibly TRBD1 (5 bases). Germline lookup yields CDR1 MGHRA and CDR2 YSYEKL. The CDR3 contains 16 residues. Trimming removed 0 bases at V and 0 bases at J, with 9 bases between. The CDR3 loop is CASSQEGRLSGNTIYF. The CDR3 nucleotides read TGCGCCAGCAGCCAAGAGGGACGGCTCTCTGGAAACACCATATATTTT.

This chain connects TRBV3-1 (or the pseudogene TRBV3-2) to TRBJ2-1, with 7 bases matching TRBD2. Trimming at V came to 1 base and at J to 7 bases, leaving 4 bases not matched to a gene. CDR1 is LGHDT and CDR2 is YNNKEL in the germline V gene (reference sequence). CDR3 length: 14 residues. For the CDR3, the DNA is TGTGCCAGCAGCCAAGGGACTAGTGGGAATGAGCAGTTCTTC. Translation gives CASSQGTSGNEQFF.

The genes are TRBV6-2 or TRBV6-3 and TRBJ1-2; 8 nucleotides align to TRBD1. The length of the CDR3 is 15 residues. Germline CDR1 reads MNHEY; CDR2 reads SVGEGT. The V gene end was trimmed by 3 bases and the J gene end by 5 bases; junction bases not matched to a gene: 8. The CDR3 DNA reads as TGTGCCAGCAGTTATATGGGACAGGTGTTGTATGGCTACACCTTC. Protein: CASSYMGQVLYGYTF.

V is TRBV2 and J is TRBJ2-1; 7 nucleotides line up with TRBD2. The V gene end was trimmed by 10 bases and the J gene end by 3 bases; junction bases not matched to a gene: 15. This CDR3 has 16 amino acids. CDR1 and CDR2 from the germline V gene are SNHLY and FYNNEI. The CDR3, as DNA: TGTGCCATGAGGACCGGAGGGGACTACATCTACAATGAGCAGTTCTTC. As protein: CAMRTGGDYIYNEQFF.

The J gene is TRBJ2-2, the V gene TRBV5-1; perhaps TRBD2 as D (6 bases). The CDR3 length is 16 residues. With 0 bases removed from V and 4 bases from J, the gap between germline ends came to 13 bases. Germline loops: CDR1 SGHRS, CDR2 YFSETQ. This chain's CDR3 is CASSLGRGVITGELFF. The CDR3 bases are TGCGCCAGCAGCTTGGGTCGCGGGGTGATCACCGGGGAGCTGTTTTTT. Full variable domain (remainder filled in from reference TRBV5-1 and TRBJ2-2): KAGVTQTPRYLIKTRGQQVTLSCSPISGHRSVSWYQQTPGQGLQFLFEYFSETQRNKGNFPGRFSGRQFSNSRSEMNVSTLELGDSALYLCASSLGRGVITGELFFGEGSRLTVL.

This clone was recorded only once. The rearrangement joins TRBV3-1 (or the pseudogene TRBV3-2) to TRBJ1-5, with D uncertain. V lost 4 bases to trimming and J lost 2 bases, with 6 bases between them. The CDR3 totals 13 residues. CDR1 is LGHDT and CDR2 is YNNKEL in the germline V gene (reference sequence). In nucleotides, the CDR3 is TGTGCCAGCAGCCCGGGCGGCAATCAGCCCCAGCATTTT. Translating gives CASSPGGNQPQHF.

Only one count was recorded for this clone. DNA of the CDR3: TGTGCCAGCAGTTACTCCGGGACTAGACGGTCCGAGCAGTTCTTC. Its protein is CASSYSGTRRSEQFF. The chain combines TRBV6-5 with TRBJ2-1, with 8 bases lining up with TRBD2. The V gene end was trimmed by 0 bases and the J gene end by 10 bases; junction bases not matched to a gene: 8. Germline V lookup: CDR1 MNHEY, CDR2 SVGAGI. The CDR3 has 15 residues.

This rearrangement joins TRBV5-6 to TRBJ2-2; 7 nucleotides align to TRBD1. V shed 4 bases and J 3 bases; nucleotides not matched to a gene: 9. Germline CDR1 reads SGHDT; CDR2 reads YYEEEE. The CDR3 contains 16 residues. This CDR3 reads CASSPGWTGYTGELFF. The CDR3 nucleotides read TGTGCCAGCAGCCCGGGTTGGACAGGATACACCGGGGAGCTGTTTTTT.

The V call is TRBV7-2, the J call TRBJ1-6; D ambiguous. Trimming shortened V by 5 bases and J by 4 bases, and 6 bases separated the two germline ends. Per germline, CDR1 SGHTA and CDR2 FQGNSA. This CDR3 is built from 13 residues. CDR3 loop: CASSPDYNSPLHF. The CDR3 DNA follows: TGTGCCAGCAGCCCAGATTATAATTCACCCCTCCACTTT. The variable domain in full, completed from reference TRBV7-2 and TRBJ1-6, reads GAGVSQSPSNKVTEKGKDVELRCDPISGHTALYWYRQSLGQGLEFLIYFQGNSAPDKSGLPSDRFSAERTGGSVSTLTIQRTQQEDSAVYLCASSPDYNSPLHFGNGTRLTVT.

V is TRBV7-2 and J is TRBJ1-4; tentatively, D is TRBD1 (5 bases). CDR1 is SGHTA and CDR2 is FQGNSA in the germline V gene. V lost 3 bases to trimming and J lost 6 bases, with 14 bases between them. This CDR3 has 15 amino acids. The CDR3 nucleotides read TGTGCCAGCAGCTTCTCGGGACGAAGCGATGAAAAACTGTTTTTT. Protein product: CASSFSGRSDEKLFF.

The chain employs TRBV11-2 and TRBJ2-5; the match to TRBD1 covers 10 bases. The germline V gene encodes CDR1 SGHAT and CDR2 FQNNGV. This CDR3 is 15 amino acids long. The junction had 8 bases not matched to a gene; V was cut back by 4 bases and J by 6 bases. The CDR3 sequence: CASSYSTGGMKTQYF. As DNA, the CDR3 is TGTGCCAGCAGCTACTCGACAGGGGGCATGAAGACCCAGTACTTC.

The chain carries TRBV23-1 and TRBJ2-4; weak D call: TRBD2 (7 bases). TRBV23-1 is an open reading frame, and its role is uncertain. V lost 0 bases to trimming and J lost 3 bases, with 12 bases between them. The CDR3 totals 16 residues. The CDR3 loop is CASSQSWGGGKNIQYF. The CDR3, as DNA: TGCGCCAGCAGTCAATCGTGGGGGGGCGGCAAAAACATTCAGTACTTC.

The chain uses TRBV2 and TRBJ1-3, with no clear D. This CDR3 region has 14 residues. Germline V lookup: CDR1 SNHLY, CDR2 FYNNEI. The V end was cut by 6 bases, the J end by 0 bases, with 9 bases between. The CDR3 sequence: CASSPGNSGNTIYF. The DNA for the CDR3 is TGTGCCAGCAGCCCCGGGAACTCTGGAAACACCATATATTTT.

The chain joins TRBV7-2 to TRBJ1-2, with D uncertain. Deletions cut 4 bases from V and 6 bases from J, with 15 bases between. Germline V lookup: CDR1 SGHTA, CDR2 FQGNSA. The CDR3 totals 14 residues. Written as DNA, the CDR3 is TGTGCCAGCAGCTGGAGGCCCGGCGGTGATGGCTACACCTTC. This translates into CASSWRPGGDGYTF.

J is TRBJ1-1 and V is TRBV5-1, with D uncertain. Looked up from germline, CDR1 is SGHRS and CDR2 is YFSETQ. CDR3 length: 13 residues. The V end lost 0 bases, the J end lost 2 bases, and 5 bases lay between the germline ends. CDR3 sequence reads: CASSLASNTEAFF. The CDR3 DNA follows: TGCGCCAGCAGCTTGGCGTCTAACACTGAAGCTTTCTTT. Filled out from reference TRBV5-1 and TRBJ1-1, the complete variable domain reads KAGVTQTPRYLIKTRGQQVTLSCSPISGHRSVSWYQQTPGQGLQFLFEYFSETQRNKGNFPGRFSGRQFSNSRSEMNVSTLELGDSALYLCASSLASNTEAFFGQGTRLTVV.

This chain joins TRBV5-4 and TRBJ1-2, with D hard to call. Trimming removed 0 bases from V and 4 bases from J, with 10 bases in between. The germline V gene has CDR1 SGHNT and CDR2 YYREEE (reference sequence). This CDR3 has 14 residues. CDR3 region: CASSLVGEGYGYTF. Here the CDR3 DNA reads TGTGCCAGCAGCTTGGTCGGGGAGGGCTATGGCTACACCTTC.

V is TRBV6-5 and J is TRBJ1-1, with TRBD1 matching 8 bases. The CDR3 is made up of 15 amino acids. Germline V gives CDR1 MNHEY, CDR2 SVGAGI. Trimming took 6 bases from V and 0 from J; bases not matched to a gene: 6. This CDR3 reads CASRDTGGLNTEAFF. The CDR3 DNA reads TGTGCCAGCAGAGACACAGGGGGTTTGAACACTGAAGCTTTCTTT.

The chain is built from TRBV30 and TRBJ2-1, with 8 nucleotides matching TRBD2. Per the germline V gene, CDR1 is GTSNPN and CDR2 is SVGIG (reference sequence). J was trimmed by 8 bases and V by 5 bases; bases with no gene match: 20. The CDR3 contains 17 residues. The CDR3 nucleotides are TGTGCCTGGTATTTTCTAGCGGGTAGGGGGGGCCGGCATGAGCAGTTCTTC. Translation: CAWYFLAGRGGRHEQFF.

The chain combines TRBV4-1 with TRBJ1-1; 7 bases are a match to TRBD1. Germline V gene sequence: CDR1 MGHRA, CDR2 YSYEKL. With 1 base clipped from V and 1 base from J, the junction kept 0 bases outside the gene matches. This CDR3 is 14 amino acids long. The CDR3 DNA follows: TGCGCCAGCAGCCAAGGACAGGGGAACACTGAAGCTTTCTTT. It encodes CASSQGQGNTEAFF.

As DNA, the CDR3 is TGTGCCATCAGTCAGGGACAGGGGGATGGCTACACCTTC. The encoded protein is CAISQGQGDGYTF. The rearrangement uses TRBV10-3 and TRBJ1-2, with TRBD1 matching over 11 bases. The V segment lost 5 bases and the J segment 6 bases; nucleotides outside the gene matches: 2. Per the germline V gene, CDR1 is ENHRY and CDR2 is SYGVKD. This CDR3 has 13 residues.

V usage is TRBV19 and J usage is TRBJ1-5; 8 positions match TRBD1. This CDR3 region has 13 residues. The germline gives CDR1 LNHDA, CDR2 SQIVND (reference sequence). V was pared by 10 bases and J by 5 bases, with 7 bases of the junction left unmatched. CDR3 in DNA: TGTGCCACCTCAGCCAGGGGGCATCAGCCCCAGCATTTT. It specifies CATSARGHQPQHF. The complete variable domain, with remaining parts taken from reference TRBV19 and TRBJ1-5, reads DGGITQSPKYLFRKEGQNVTLSCEQNLNHDAMYWYRQDPGQGLRLIYYSQIVNDFQKGDIAEGYSVSREKKESFPLTVTSAQKNPTAFYLCATSARGHQPQHFGDGTRLSIL.

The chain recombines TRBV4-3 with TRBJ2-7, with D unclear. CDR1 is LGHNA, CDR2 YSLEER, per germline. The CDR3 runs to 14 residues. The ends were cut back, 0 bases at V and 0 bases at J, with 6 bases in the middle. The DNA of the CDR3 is TGCGCCAGCAGCCAAGAGGTCAACTCCTACGAGCAGTACTTC. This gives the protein CASSQEVNSYEQYF.